Listed below are T cell receptor beta chains from one sample, sequenced in a study of T cell responses to AZD1222 COVID-19 vaccine. Repertoires were generated with immunoSEQ multiplex PCR, while TCRdb's copy carries only in-frame clones and drops some. The sample records about 120,000 clones, 85% to 95% being singletons. The sequencing here drew on peripheral blood, taken on day 0 of AZD1222 vaccination. The origin of the receptors is an adult in good health. The CDR3 runs from the conserved cysteine through the conserved F or W.

v_call | cdr3_aa
TRBV6-5 | CASSLTGQSNEQFF
TRBV27 | CASSPLEGEGTEAFF
TRBV29-1 | CSVRQREASEQYF
TRBV27 | CASRATGAYSDEQYF
TRBV27 | CASGFGATNQPQHF
TRBV29-1 | CSVGRGDRTDTQYF
TRBV19 | CASSPDVNSNQPQHF
TRBV19 | CASSIQSNSNQPQHF
TRBV5-1 | CASSPERGEQYF
TRBV6-5 | CASSYGRSRTDTQYF
TRBV10-3 | CAISESMGRTLDEPQHF
TRBV7-9 | CASSLGTGGSEQYF
TRBV5-6 | CASNIWTGNQPQHF
TRBV11-1 | CASSLMLADTQYF
TRBV19 | CASSYKGTLRAQHF
TRBV12-3/TRBV12-4 | CASSLDSYEQYF
TRBV12-3/TRBV12-4 | CASTFDRIYEQYF
TRBV29-1 | CSAWTDYNEQFF
TRBV27 | CASRDRAGGYTF
TRBV19 | CASSMVALENIQYF
TRBV3-1/TRBV3-2 | CASSHTQDSNEQYF
TRBV27 | CASSWGGTGTEAFF
TRBV7-2 | CASSSSRTYEQYF
TRBV29-1 | CSVYRTGRNEKLFF
TRBV7-3 | CASSLTFPNEQFF
TRBV28 | CASSLVAGGANVLTF
TRBV6-6 | CASSKTGVSGNSPLHF
TRBV29-1 | CSTPGLASEGEQFF
TRBV19 | CASSRSDMNTEAFF
TRBV3-1/TRBV3-2 | CASSLDRDIINEQFF
TRBV10-1 | CASSESRTSGTAGQFF
TRBV5-1 | CASSAGTGPYNEQFF
TRBV29-1 | CSVAVGAASNQPQHF
TRBV24-1 | CATSDLDGTYNEQFF
TRBV9 | CASSVAWGAGNTIYF
TRBV29-1 | CSVDSRGSTDTQYF
TRBV28 | CASEFKPYAGTGGPNYGYTF
TRBV7-9 | CASSSMDRDGGGYTF
TRBV2 | CASSRDGGNTIYF
TRBV27 | CASSFGRGAYEQYF
TRBV29-1 | CSVGDSSNQPQHF
TRBV29-1 | CSVEDRGSPDYEQYF
TRBV30 | CAFRTTPLEPQHF
TRBV9 | CASSVYSGEGQDTQYF
TRBV12-3/TRBV12-4 | CASSFWRDTEAFF
TRBV19 | CASSMYYSNQPQHF
TRBV10-3 | CAISEQYPGQGGEQYF
TRBV19 | CASSKTGGDGYTF
TRBV19 | CASTTGTRAGELFF
TRBV28 | CASSFRDEQFF